This TCR beta chain was captured in a study of metastatic and nonmetastatic thyroid tumors. Study-level findings and limits: In blood and tumor, TCR beta diversity was reportedly significantly higher in malignant thyroid tumors than in benign nodules.

On this clone: Its target is unknown.

Germline V gene sequence: CDR1 DFQATT, CDR2 SNEGSKA (reference sequence). J gave up 2 bases and V 5 bases, and 6 bases lay outside the gene matches. This CDR3 is built from 13 residues. TCRdb re-called clones from the PCR reads using MiXCR. The sample has fewer than 35,000 clones; 20% to 25% are singletons. Every patient was untreated before thyroid surgery. The material sequenced was tumor tissue. This receptor was taken from a male donor with papillary thyroid cancer or a benign thyroid nodule (not recorded which). Some clones in this sample may be carry-over from other donors' samples. The genes are TRBV20-1 and TRBJ2-7, with TRBD1 matching 7 bases. CDR3 residues: CSAPDRVTYEQYF. CDR3 DNA: TGCAGTGCTCCAGACAGGGTCACCTACGAGCAGTACTTC.